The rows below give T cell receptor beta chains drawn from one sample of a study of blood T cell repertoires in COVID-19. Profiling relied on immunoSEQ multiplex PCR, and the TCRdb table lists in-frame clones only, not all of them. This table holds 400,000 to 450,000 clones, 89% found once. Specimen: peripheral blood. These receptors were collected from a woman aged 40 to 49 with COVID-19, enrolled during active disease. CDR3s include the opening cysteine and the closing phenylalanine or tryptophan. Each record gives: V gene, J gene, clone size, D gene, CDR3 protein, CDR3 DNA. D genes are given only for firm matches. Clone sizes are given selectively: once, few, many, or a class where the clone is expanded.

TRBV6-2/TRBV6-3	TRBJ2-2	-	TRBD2	CASSYSSSGNTGELFF	TGTGCCAGCAGTTACTCTTCTAGCGGGAACACCGGGGAGCTGTTTTTT
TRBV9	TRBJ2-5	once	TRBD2	CASSKRLAGQETQYF	TGTGCCAGCAGCAAACGACTAGCGGGGCAAGAGACCCAGTACTTC
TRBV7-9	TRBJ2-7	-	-	CASSANGEQYF	TGTGCCAGCAGCGCTAATGGCGAGCAGTACTTC
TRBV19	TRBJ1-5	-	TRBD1	CASSIVTGTGGNQPQHF	TGTGCCAGTAGTATAGTCACCGGGACAGGGGGCAATCAGCCCCAGCATTTT
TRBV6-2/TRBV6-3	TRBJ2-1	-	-	CASSRHLRAYSYNEQFF	TGTGCCAGCAGTAGACACCTCAGGGCCTACTCCTACAATGAGCAGTTCTTC
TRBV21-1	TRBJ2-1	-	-	CASSKSSERLNSYNEQFF	TGTGCCAGCAGCAAAAGTAGTGAGCGACTCAACTCCTACAATGAGCAGTTCTTC
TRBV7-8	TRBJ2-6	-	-	CASSRGGGYSGANVLTF	TGTGCCAGCAGCCGAGGAGGGGGATATTCTGGGGCCAACGTCCTGACTTTC
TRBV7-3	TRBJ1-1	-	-	CASSLDGRGPEAFF	TGTGCCAGCAGCTTAGATGGGCGGGGTCCTGAAGCTTTCTTT
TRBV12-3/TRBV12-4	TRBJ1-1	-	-	CASSLTGLTEAFF	TGTGCCAGCAGCCTAACAGGGCTCACTGAAGCTTTCTTT
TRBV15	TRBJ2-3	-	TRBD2	CATSRGGRGGTDTQYF	TGTGCCACCAGCAGAGGGGGGCGGGGGGGCACAGATACGCAGTATTTT
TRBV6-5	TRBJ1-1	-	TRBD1	CASSYSRGTEAFF	TGTGCCAGCAGTTACTCCAGGGGGACTGAAGCTTTCTTT
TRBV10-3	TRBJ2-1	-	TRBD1	CAISPDRSPYNEQFF	TGTGCCATCAGTCCGGACAGGAGTCCCTACAATGAGCAGTTCTTC
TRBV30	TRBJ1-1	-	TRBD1	CAWSPWTGETPERRMNTEAFF	TGTGCCTGGAGTCCCTGGACAGGAGAGACACCGGAACGAAGAATGAACACTGAAGCTTTCTTT
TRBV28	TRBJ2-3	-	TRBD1	CASREWDSLPRTDTQYF	TGTGCCAGCAGGGAGTGGGACAGCCTACCCCGCACAGATACGCAGTATTTT
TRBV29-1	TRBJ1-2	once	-	CSVTDGYTF	TGCAGCGTGACAGATGGCTACACCTTC
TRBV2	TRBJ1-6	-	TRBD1	CASLPSGQGNSPLHF	TGTGCCAGCCTCCCATCCGGACAGGGCAATTCACCCCTCCACTTT
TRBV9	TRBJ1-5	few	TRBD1	CASSVGTGINQPQHF	TGTGCCAGCAGCGTAGGGACAGGGATAAATCAGCCCCAGCATTTT
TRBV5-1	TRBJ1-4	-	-	CASSLGVGDEKLFF	TGCGCCAGCAGCTTGGGGGTTGGAGATGAAAAACTGTTTTTT
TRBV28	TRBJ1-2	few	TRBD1	CASSAGGGGYTF	TGTGCCAGCAGTGCAGGGGGCGGTGGCTACACCTTC
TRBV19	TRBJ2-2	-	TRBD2	CASSSSGTSGRAFGELFF	TGTGCCAGTAGTTCCTCCGGGACTAGCGGGAGGGCCTTCGGGGAGCTGTTTTTT
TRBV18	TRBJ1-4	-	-	CASSPVGQPNEKLFF	TGTGCCAGCTCACCTGTAGGACAGCCTAATGAAAAACTGTTTTTT
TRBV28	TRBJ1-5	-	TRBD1	CASRTDRDNQPQHF	TGTGCCAGCAGAACAGACAGGGACAATCAGCCCCAGCATTTT
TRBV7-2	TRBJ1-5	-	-	CASSFSGSNQPQHF	TGTGCCAGCAGCTTTTCCGGGAGCAATCAGCCCCAGCATTTT
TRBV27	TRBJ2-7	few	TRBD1	CASSPGRDRGHEQYF	TGTGCCAGCAGCCCAGGTCGGGACAGGGGGCACGAGCAGTACTTC
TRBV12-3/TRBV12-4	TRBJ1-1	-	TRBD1	CASSLLQGGAFF	TGTGCCAGCAGTCTTCTCCAGGGGGGAGCTTTCTTT
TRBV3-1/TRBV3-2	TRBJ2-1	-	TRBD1	CASSMTSPGQGPNEQFF	TGTGCCAGCAGCATGACCTCCCCGGGACAGGGCCCCAATGAGCAGTTCTTC
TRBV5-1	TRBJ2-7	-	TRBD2	CASSTGLADLYEQYF	TGCGCCAGCAGCACGGGACTAGCGGACCTCTACGAGCAGTACTTC
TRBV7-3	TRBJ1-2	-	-	CASSQGRVSNYGYTF	TGTGCCAGCAGCCAAGGGAGGGTTTCGAACTATGGCTACACCTTC
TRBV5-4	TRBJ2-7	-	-	CASSLGGAREQYF	TGTGCCAGCAGCTTGGGCGGGGCGCGCGAGCAGTACTTC
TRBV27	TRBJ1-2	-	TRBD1	CASSSGQGSPYGYTF	TGTGCCAGCAGTTCGGGACAGGGGAGCCCTTATGGCTACACCTTC
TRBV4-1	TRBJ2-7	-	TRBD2	CASSQTFLAGGSYEQYF	TGCGCCAGCAGCCAAACCTTTTTGGCGGGGGGCTCCTACGAGCAGTACTTC
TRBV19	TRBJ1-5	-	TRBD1	CASGRQGANQPQHF	TGTGCCAGTGGCAGACAGGGGGCCAATCAGCCCCAGCATTTT
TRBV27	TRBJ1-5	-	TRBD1	CASSFGQGDSNQPQHF	TGTGCCAGCAGTTTCGGTCAGGGGGACTCCAATCAGCCCCAGCATTTT
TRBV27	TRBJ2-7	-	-	CASRPINRGGEQYF	TGTGCCAGCAGACCGATAAACAGGGGGGGCGAGCAGTACTTC
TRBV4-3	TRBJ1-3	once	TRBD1	CASSQDPGQGAGNTIYF	TGCGCCAGCAGCCAAGACCCTGGACAGGGAGCAGGAAACACCATATATTTT
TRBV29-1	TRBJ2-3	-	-	CSVEHRGPDTQYF	TGCAGCGTTGAACATAGGGGCCCAGATACGCAGTATTTT